A selection of T cell receptor beta chains follows, all from one sample in a study of T-cell reconstitution after alpha-beta-depleted transplantation in children. TCRdb itself ran the PCR reads through MiXCR, one entry per CDR3 protein. The data hold a few hundred thousand distinct CDR3 sequences, with approximately 10% observed a single time. This specimen consisted of peripheral blood, obtained 180 days after TCRalphabeta/CD19-depleted stem cell transplant. The receptors come from a male patient aged 2 to 10 who had a stem cell transplant for chronic granulomatous disease, so the T cells may come from the graft donor. The CDR3 runs from the conserved cysteine through the conserved F or W. Each record gives: D gene, J gene, clone size, V gene, CDR3 DNA, CDR3 protein. D genes are given only for firm matches. The size entry is marked missing in some rows and otherwise reads once, few, many or a size class.

D gene: -; J gene: TRBJ2-1; clone size: -; V gene: TRBV6-2/TRBV6-3; CDR3 DNA: TGTGCCAGCAATTACTCGGAGGATCACCGTGTGATGGTCTTC; CDR3 protein: CASNYSEDHRVMVF
D gene: -; J gene: TRBJ2-7; clone size: many; V gene: TRBV10-3; CDR3 DNA: TGTGCCATCGGGGTCTCCTACGAGCAGTACTTC; CDR3 protein: CAIGVSYEQYF
D gene: -; J gene: TRBJ1-5; clone size: few; V gene: TRBV5-4; CDR3 DNA: TGTGCCAGCAGCTCAGACAGGTATCAGCCCCAGCATTTT; CDR3 protein: CASSSDRYQPQHF
D gene: TRBD2; J gene: TRBJ2-1; clone size: many; V gene: TRBV20-1; CDR3 DNA: TGCAGTGCTACCTTTAGCGGGAGGTTCGATGAGCAGTTCTTC; CDR3 protein: CSATFSGRFDEQFF
D gene: TRBD2; J gene: TRBJ2-2; clone size: many; V gene: TRBV9; CDR3 DNA: TGTGCCAGCAGCGTGACTAGCGGGAACACCGGGGAGCTGTTTTTT; CDR3 protein: CASSVTSGNTGELFF
D gene: -; J gene: TRBJ2-1; clone size: many; V gene: TRBV20-1; CDR3 DNA: TGCAGTGCTAGAGCGTCGTCCTACAATGAGCAGTTCTTC; CDR3 protein: CSARASSYNEQFF
D gene: -; J gene: TRBJ2-2; clone size: many; V gene: TRBV7-2; CDR3 DNA: TGTGCCAGCAGCTTAGGCAGGGGCATCATAACCGGGGAGCTGTTTTTT; CDR3 protein: CASSLGRGIITGELFF
D gene: -; J gene: TRBJ2-2; clone size: many; V gene: TRBV12-3/TRBV12-4; CDR3 DNA: TGTGCCAGCAGTTTAGGCCAGAACACCGGGGAGCTGTTTTTT; CDR3 protein: CASSLGQNTGELFF
D gene: TRBD2; J gene: TRBJ2-7; clone size: many; V gene: TRBV7-2; CDR3 DNA: TGTGCCAGCAGCTTATCGTCGGCTCGGGGGGGGGCTGGCGAGCAGTACTTC; CDR3 protein: CASSLSSARGGAGEQYF
D gene: -; J gene: TRBJ2-1; clone size: many; V gene: TRBV10-1; CDR3 DNA: TGCGCCAACACACCTCGATCCCCGATGAGTTCCAGCTCCTACAATGAGCAGTTCTTC; CDR3 protein: CANTPRSPMSSSSYNEQFF
D gene: -; J gene: TRBJ2-2; clone size: many; V gene: TRBV5-6; CDR3 DNA: TGTGCCAGCAGCTTGCCGGGCAGGACGGGCGGGGAGCTGTTTTTT; CDR3 protein: CASSLPGRTGGELFF
D gene: -; J gene: TRBJ2-2; clone size: many; V gene: TRBV12-3/TRBV12-4; CDR3 DNA: TGTGCCAGCAGCCCCGTTAGAGTTAGGGCCGGGGAGCTGTTTTTT; CDR3 protein: CASSPVRVRAGELFF
D gene: TRBD2; J gene: TRBJ2-7; clone size: many; V gene: TRBV28; CDR3 DNA: TGTGCCAGCAGTTTACCGGTAGCGGGAGGGCGGGAGCAGTACTTC; CDR3 protein: CASSLPVAGGREQYF
D gene: -; J gene: TRBJ1-1; clone size: many; V gene: TRBV6-5; CDR3 DNA: TGTGCCAGCAGTTACTCGAGGCAGTTGAACACTGAAGCTTTCTTT; CDR3 protein: CASSYSRQLNTEAFF
D gene: -; J gene: TRBJ1-6; clone size: -; V gene: TRBV20-1; CDR3 DNA: TGCAGTGCTAGAGATCGGGGGGTATTCTCCTATAATTCACCCCTCCACTTT; CDR3 protein: CSARDRGVFSYNSPLHF
D gene: -; J gene: TRBJ2-4; clone size: many; V gene: TRBV29-1; CDR3 DNA: TGCAGCGTTGAACGAGACGGAAGTCAGTACTTC; CDR3 protein: CSVERDGSQYF
D gene: TRBD1; J gene: TRBJ2-7; clone size: -; V gene: TRBV2; CDR3 DNA: TGTGCCTGCAGTTTGGTCCTCTCGGGACAGATTTTCGCCTACGAGCAGTACTTC; CDR3 protein: CACSLVLSGQIFAYEQYF
D gene: -; J gene: TRBJ2-1; clone size: many; V gene: TRBV20-1; CDR3 DNA: TGCAGTGCCAAAAGACCGGGACTCCCTCGATACAATGAGCAGTTCTTC; CDR3 protein: CSAKRPGLPRYNEQFF
D gene: -; J gene: TRBJ2-3; clone size: many; V gene: TRBV6-2/TRBV6-3; CDR3 DNA: TGTGCCAGCAATCACGGGGCCACAGATACGCAGTATTTT; CDR3 protein: CASNHGATDTQYF